This TCR beta chain was retrieved from a study of blood T cell repertoires in COVID-19. At the level of the study: Spain, Italy and the United States supplied samples that represented acute and convalescent COVID-19. T cells, B-cell-depleted T cells, or PBMCs supplied cDNA or gDNA.

Only one count was recorded for this clone. This may be a read error, as it is one base from a much larger clone. Trimming removed 5 bases from V and 5 bases from J; junction bases left unmatched: 4. Germline V gene lookup returns CDR1 SGHVS and CDR2 FQNEAQ. This CDR3 region has 13 residues. Original analysis: The authors estimated nucleated cell counts from reference gene primer amplification. Repertoires were generated with immunoSEQ multiplex PCR, while TCRdb's copy carries only in-frame clones and drops some. V, J and clone size were drawn from that table, and D and trimming were deduced from the DNA. The sample comprises hundreds of thousands of clones, approximately 81% of which are singletons, and around 0.96% rests with the top ten.

The chain links TRBV7-8 to TRBJ1-2; 8 nucleotides match TRBD1. The TCR comes from a man aged 40-49 years with acute or convalescent COVID-19. The sample comprised peripheral blood. The CDR3: CASSPDREYGYTF. CDR3 bases: TGTGCCAGCAGCCCGGACAGGGAGTATGGCTACACCTTC. Full variable domain (missing parts from reference TRBV7-8 and TRBJ1-2): GAGVSQSPRYKVAKRGQDVALRCDPISGHVSLFWYQQALGQGPEFLTYFQNEAQLDKSGLPSDRFFAERPEGSVSTLKIQRTQQEDSAVYLCASSPDREYGYTFGSGTRLTVV.